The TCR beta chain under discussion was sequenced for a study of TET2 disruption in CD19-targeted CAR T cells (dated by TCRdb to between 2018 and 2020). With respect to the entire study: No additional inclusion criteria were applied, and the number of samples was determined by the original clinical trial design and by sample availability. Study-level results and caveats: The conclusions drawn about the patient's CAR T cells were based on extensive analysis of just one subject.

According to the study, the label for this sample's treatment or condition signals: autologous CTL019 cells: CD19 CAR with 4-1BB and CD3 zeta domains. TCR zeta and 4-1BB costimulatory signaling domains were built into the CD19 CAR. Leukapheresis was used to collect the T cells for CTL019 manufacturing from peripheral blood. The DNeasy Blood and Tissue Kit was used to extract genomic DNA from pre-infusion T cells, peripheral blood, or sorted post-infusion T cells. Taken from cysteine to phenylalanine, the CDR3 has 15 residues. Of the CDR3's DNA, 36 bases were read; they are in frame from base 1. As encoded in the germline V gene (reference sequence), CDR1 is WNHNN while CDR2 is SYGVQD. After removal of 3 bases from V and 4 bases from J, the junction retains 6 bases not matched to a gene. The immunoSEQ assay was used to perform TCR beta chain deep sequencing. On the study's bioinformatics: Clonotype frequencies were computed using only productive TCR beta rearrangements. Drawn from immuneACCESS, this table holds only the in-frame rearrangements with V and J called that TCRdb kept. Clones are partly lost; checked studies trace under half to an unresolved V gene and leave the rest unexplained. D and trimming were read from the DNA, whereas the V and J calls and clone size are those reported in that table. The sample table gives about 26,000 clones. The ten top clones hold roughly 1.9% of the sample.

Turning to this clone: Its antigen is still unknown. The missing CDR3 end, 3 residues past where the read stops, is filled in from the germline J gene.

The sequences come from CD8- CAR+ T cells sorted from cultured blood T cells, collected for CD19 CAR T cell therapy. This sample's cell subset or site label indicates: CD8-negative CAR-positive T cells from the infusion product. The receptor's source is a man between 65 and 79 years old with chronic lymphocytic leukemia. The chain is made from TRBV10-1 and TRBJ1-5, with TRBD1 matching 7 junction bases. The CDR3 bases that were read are TGCGCCAGCAGTGACCGGAGACAGGGTAATCAGCCC. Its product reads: CASSDRRQGNQP. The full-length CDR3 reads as CASSDRRQGNQPQHF.